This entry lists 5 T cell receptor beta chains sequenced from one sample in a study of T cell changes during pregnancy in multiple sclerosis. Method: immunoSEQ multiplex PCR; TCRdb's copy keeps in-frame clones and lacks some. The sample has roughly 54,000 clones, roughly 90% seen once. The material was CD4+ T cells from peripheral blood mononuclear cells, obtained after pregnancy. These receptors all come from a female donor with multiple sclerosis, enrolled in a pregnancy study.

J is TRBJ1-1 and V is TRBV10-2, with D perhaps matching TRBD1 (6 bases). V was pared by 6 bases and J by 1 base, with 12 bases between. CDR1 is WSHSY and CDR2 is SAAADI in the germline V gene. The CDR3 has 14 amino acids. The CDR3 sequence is CASRSQGPNTEAFF. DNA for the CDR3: TGCGCCAGCAGATCACAGGGACCGAACACTGAAGCTTTCTTT.

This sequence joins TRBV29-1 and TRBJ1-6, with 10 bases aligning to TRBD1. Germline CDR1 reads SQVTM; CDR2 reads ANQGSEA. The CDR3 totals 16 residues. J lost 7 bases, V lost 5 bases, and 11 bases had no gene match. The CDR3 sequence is CSVTIPGQGRNSPLHF. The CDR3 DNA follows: TGCAGCGTTACCATTCCGGGACAGGGGCGCAATTCACCCCTCCACTTT.

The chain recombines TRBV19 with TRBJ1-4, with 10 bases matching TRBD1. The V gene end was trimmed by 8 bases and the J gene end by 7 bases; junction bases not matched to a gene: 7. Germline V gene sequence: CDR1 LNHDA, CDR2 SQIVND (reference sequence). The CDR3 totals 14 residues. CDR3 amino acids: CASWDRGRGEKLFF. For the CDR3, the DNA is TGTGCCAGTTGGGACAGGGGTAGGGGTGAAAAACTGTTTTTT.

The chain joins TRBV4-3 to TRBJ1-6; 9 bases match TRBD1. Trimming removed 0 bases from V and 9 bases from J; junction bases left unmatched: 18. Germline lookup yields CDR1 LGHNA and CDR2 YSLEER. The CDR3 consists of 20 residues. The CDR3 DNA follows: TGCGCCAGCAGCCAAGATCAACCCCCCAGGACAGGGGACAACGGTTCACCCCTCCACTTT. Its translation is CASSQDQPPRTGDNGSPLHF.

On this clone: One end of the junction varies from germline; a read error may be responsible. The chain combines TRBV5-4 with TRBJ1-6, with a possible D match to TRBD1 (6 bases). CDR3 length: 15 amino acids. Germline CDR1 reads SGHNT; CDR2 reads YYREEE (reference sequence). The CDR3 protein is CASSLRQVYNSPHHF. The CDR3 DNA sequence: TGTGCCAGCAGCCTCCGACAGGTCTATAATTCACCCCACCACTTT.